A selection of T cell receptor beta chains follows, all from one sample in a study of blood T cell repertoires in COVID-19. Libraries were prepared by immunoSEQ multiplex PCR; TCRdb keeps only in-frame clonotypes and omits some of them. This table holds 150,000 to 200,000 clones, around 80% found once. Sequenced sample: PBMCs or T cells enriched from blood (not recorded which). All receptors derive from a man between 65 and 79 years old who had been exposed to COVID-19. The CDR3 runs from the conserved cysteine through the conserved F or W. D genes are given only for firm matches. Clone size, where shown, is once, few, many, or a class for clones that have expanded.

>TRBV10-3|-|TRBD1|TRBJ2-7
CAISERQGGIHEQYF
TGTGCCATCAGTGAGAGACAGGGGGGTATCCACGAGCAGTACTTC
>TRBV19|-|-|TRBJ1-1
CASKAGPLANTEAFF
TGTGCCAGTAAGGCGGGGCCCCTCGCGAACACTGAAGCTTTCTTT
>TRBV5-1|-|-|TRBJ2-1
CASSLDKTYNEQFF
TGCGCCAGCAGCTTGGACAAGACTTACAATGAGCAGTTCTTC
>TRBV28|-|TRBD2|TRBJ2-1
CASSALSGSDNEQFF
TGTGCCAGCAGTGCACTTAGCGGGAGTGACAATGAGCAGTTCTTC
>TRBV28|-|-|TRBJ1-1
CASSSQGRTEAFF
TGTGCCAGCAGTAGCCAGGGTAGGACTGAAGCTTTCTTT
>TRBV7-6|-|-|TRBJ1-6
CASSTLQGPLHF
TGTGCCAGCAGCACATTACAGGGCCCCCTCCACTTT
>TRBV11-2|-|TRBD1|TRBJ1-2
CASSLVGQGNGYTF
TGTGCCAGCAGCTTAGTCGGACAGGGTAACGGCTACACCTTC
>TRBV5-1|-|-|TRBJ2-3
CASEQGGVTDTQYF
TGCGCCTCGGAGCAGGGAGGCGTGACAGATACGCAGTATTTT
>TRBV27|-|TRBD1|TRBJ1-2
CASSSDPGGGYTF
TGTGCCAGCAGTTCCGATCCAGGGGGAGGCTACACCTTC
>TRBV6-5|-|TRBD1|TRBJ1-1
CASSTPQGDTEAFF
TGTGCCAGCAGTACCCCACAGGGGGACACTGAAGCTTTCTTT
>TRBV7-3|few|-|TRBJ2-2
CASSLTGGNTGELFF
TGTGCCAGCAGCTTAACGGGGGGTAACACCGGGGAGCTGTTTTTT